Sequencing of this T cell receptor beta chain was carried out in a study of shared clonotypes between healthy human individuals. Study findings and constraints: There were few donors, and this limited the genetic and exposure-history diversity represented.

Points on this clone: Its antigen remains unknown.

The V end lost 5 bases, the J end lost 1 base, and 14 bases lay between the germline ends. Germline lookup yields CDR1 MDHEN and CDR2 SYDVKM. This CDR3 is 15 amino acids long. TCRdb's table, derived via immunoSEQ multiplex PCR, lists solely in-frame clones and lacks some. The sample contains about half a million clones, over 70% of which appear only once. The chain recombines TRBV28 with TRBJ2-5; D is ambiguous. This receptor was taken from a woman in her forties in good health. Some clones in this sample may be carry-over from other donors' samples. The material sequenced was PBMCs. CDR3 in amino acids: CASSPRFGTQETQYF. In nucleotides, the CDR3 is TGTGCCAGCAGTCCCCGATTTGGCACCCAAGAGACCCAGTACTTC.